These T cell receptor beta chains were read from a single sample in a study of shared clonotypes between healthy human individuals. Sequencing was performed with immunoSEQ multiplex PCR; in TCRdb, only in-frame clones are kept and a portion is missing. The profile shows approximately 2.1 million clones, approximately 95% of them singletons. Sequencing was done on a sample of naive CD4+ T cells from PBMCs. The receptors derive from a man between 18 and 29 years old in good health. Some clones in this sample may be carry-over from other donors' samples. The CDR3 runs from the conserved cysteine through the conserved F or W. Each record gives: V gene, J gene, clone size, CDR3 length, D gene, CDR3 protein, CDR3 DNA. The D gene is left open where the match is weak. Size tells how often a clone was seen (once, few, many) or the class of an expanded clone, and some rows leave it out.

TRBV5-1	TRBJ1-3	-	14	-	CASSGGSSGNTIYF	TGCGCCAGCAGTGGGGGAAGCTCTGGAAACACCATATATTTT
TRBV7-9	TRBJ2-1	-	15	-	CASSSRGRYYNEQFF	TGTGCCAGCAGCTCCCGGGGCAGGTACTACAATGAGCAGTTCTTC
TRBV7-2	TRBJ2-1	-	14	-	CASSSPGQGNEQFF	TGTGCCAGCAGCTCGCCGGGACAAGGTAATGAGCAGTTCTTC
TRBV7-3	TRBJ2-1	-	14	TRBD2	CASSPGTSGSLQFF	TGTGCCAGCAGCCCGGGGACTAGCGGGAGCCTGCAGTTCTTC
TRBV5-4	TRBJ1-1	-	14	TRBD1	CASSRDRENTEAFF	TGTGCCAGCAGCAGGGACAGAGAGAACACTGAAGCTTTCTTT
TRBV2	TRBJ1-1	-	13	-	CASSQDSNTEAFF	TGTGCCAGCAGCCAGGATTCGAACACTGAAGCTTTCTTT
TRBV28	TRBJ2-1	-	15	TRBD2	CASSRSGSVHNEQFF	TGTGCCAGCAGCCGAAGCGGGAGTGTCCACAATGAGCAGTTCTTC
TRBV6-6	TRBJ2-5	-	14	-	CASSQQGGQETQYF	TGTGCCAGCAGTCAACAAGGGGGACAAGAGACCCAGTACTTC
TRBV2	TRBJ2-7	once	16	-	CASSGRLGGTSYEQYF	TGTGCCAGCAGTGGGAGGTTGGGTGGGACTTCCTACGAGCAGTACTTC
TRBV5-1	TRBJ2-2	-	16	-	CASSLVAAANTGELFF	TGCGCCAGCAGCTTGGTGGCAGCCGCAAACACCGGGGAGCTGTTTTTT
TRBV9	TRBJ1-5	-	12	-	CASSMGYQPQHF	TGTGCCAGCAGCATGGGTTATCAGCCCCAGCATTTT
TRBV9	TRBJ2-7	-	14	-	CASSVAGPPGEQYF	TGTGCCAGCAGCGTAGCGGGTCCTCCGGGCGAGCAGTACTTC
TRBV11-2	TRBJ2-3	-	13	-	CASRSQSTDTQYF	TGTGCCAGCAGGTCCCAGAGCACAGATACGCAGTATTTT
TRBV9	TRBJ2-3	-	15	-	CASSAYSRSTDTQYF	TGTGCCAGCAGCGCCTACTCCCGAAGCACAGATACGCAGTATTTT
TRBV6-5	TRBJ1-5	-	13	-	CASQRGANQPQHF	TGTGCCAGCCAACGGGGGGCGAATCAGCCCCAGCATTTT
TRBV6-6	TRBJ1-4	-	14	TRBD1	CASSYGGTDEKLFF	TGTGCCAGCAGTTACGGAGGGACAGACGAAAAACTGTTTTTT
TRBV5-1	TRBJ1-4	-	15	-	CASSFTPGFNEKLFF	TGCGCCAGCAGTTTTACCCCGGGCTTTAATGAAAAACTGTTTTTT
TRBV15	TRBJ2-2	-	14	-	CATSRERTAGELFF	TGTGCCACCAGCAGAGAGAGGACAGCCGGGGAGCTGTTTTTT
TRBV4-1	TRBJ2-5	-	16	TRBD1	CASSQALTGGQETQYF	TGCGCCAGCAGCCAGGCTTTAACAGGGGGCCAAGAGACCCAGTACTTC
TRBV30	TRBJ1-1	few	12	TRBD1	CAWSAPGTGAFF	TGTGCCTGGAGTGCACCCGGGACAGGAGCTTTCTTT
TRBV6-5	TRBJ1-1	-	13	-	CASRGQRNTEAFF	TGTGCCAGCAGGGGACAACGGAACACTGAAGCTTTCTTT
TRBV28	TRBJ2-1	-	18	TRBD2	CASSLPASGFRSYNEQFF	TGTGCCAGCAGTTTACCGGCTAGCGGTTTCCGTTCCTACAATGAGCAGTTCTTC
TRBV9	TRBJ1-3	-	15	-	CASSARPLSGNTIYF	TGTGCCAGCAGCGCCAGACCGCTCTCTGGAAACACCATATATTTT
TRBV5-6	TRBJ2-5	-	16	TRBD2	CASSLRLAGVRETQYF	TGTGCCAGCAGCTTACGGCTAGCGGGAGTAAGGGAGACCCAGTACTTC
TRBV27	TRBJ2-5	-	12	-	CQSLGAQETQYF	TGTCAGTCCCTGGGGGCCCAAGAGACCCAGTACTTC
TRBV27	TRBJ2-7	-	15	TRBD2	CATRLAGGHNYEQYF	TGTGCCACCAGACTAGCGGGAGGCCACAACTACGAGCAGTACTTC
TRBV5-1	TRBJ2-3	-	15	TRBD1	CASSSSGTGTDTQYF	TGCGCCAGCAGCTCCTCCGGGACAGGGACGGATACGCAGTATTTT
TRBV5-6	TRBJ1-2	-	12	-	CASSPGPYGYTF	TGTGCCAGCAGCCCGGGACCCTATGGCTACACCTTC
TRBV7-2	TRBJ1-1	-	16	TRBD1	CASRSGRDRLGTEAFF	TGTGCCAGCAGGTCTGGTAGGGACAGATTGGGCACTGAAGCTTTCTTT
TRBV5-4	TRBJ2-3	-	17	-	CASSKDPARGNTDTQYF	TGTGCCAGCAGCAAGGACCCCGCCCGGGGAAACACAGATACGCAGTATTTT
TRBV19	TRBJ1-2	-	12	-	CASWDIGDGYTF	TGTGCCAGTTGGGACATAGGGGATGGCTACACCTTC